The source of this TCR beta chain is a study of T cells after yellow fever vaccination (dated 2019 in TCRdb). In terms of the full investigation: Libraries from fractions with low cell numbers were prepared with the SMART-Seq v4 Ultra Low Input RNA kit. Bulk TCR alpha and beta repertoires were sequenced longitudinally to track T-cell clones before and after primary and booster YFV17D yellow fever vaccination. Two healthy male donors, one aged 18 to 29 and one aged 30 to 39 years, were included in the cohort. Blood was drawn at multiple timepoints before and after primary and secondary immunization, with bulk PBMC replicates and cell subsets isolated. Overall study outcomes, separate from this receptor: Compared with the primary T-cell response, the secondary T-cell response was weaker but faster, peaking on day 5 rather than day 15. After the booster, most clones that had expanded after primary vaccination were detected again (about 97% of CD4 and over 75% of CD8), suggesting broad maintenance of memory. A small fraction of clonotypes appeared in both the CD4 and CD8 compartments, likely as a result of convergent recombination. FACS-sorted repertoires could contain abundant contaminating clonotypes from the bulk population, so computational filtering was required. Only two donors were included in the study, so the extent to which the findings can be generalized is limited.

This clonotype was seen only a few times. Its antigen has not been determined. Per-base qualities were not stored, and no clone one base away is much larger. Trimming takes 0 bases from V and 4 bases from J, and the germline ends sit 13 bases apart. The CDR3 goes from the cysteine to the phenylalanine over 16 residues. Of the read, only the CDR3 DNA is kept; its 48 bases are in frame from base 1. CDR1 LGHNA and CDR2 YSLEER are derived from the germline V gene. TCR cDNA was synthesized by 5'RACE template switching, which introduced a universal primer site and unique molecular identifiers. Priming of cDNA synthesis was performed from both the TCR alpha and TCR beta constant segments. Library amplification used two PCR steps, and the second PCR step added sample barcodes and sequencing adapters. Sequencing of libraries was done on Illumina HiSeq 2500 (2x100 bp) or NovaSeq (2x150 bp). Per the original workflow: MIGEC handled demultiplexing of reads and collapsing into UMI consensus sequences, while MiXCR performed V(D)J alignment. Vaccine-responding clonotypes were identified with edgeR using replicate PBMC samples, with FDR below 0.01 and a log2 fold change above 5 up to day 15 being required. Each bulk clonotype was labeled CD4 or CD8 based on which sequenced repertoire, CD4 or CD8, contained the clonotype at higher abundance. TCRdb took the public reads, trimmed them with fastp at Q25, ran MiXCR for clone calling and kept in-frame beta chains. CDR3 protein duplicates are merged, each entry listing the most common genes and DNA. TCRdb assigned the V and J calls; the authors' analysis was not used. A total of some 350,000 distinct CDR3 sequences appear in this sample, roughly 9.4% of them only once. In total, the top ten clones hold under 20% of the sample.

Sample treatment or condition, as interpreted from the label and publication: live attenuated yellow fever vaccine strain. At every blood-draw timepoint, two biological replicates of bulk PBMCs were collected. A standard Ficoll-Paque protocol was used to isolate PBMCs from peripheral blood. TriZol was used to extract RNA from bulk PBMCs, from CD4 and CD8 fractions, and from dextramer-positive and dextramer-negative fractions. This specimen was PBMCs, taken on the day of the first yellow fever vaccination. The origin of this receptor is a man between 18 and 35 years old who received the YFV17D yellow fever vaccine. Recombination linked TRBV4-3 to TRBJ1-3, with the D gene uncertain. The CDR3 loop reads CASSQERPLVGNTIYF. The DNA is TGCGCCAGCAGCCAAGAACGCCCGCTCGTAGGAAACACCATATATTTT.